These 20 T cell receptor beta chains originate from one sample sequenced in a study of blood T cell repertoires in COVID-19. Measured with immunoSEQ multiplex PCR; TCRdb has only the in-frame clones, and not every one. The table shows over 200,000 clones, with more than 65% occurring only once. The sample was peripheral blood. These receptors were taken from a woman of 80 years or more with acute or convalescent COVID-19.

For the CDR3, the DNA is TGTGCCAGCAGCCGAGGAAGAGGAACTTCTGGGGCCAACGTCCTGACTTTC. It specifies CASSRGRGTSGANVLTF. The chain recombines TRBV3-1 (or the pseudogene TRBV3-2) with TRBJ2-6; D remains unclear. V lost 4 bases and J lost 1, with 14 bases in between. Germline V gene lookup returns CDR1 LGHDT and CDR2 YNNKEL (reference sequence). The CDR3 sequence is 17 residues long.

The V and J genes are TRBV6-5 and TRBJ1-5; 7 bases map to TRBD1. Germline V CDR1 and CDR2: MNHEY, SVGAGI. The CDR3 is 14 residues long. Losses at the gene ends were 6 bases for V and 3 bases for J; bases not matched to a gene: 5. The CDR3 region is CASSLGQPNQPQHF. For the CDR3, the DNA is TGTGCCAGCAGCCTGGGACAGCCCAATCAGCCCCAGCATTTT.

CDR3 protein: CASSYLASTDTQYF. The CDR3 bases are TGTGCCAGCAGTTACCTAGCGAGCACAGATACGCAGTATTTT. The genes are TRBV6-6 and TRBJ2-3; D perhaps matches TRBD2 (6 bases). Per germline, CDR1 MNHNY and CDR2 SVGAGI (reference sequence). V dropped 2 bases and J dropped 0 bases, with 6 bases sitting between them. The CDR3 length is 14 residues.

The chain has TRBV25-1 and TRBJ2-5, with TRBD2 matching 13 bases. Losses at the gene ends were 6 bases for V and 5 bases for J; bases not matched to a gene: 6. This CDR3 has 15 residues. Germline values: CDR1 MGHDK, CDR2 SYGVNS. The chain's CDR3 is CASSQLAGGSETQYF. The CDR3 nucleotides are TGTGCCAGCAGCCAACTAGCGGGGGGGTCGGAGACCCAGTACTTC.

With regard to this clone: The same CDR3 arises from other DNA sequences in this sample as well. This chain connects TRBV18 to TRBJ2-7; 7 bases agree with TRBD1. Germline CDR1 is KGHSH and CDR2 is LQKENI. This CDR3 region has 14 residues. V trimming: 6 bases; J trimming: 3 bases; junction bases outside the gene matches: 8. CDR3 sequence (DNA): TGTGCCAGCTCCCCCAGGCCAGGGGGCTACGAGCAGTACTTC. Encoded protein: CASSPRPGGYEQYF.

In this sample, this clone turned up a few times. The gene calls are TRBV6-5 and TRBJ1-3; TRBD1 aligns across 8 bases. CDR1 is MNHEY, CDR2 SVGAGI, per germline. CDR3 length equals 15 residues. The V and J ends lost 5 bases and 0 bases, in that order; junction bases with no gene match: 3. This CDR3 is CASSPGQVSGNTIYF. The DNA for the CDR3 is TGTGCCAGCAGTCCGGGACAGGTCTCTGGAAACACCATATATTTT.

The chain couples TRBV19 to TRBJ2-7, with 8 bases lining up with TRBD2. The CDR3 totals 13 residues. V lost 8 bases to trimming and J lost 4 bases; unmatched junction nucleotides: 7. Germline CDR1 and CDR2: LNHDA and SQIVND (reference sequence). The CDR3 loop is CASRAGGLYEQYF. The CDR3 coding sequence is TGTGCCAGTCGCGCGGGAGGTTTGTACGAGCAGTACTTC. The full variable domain, in which reference TRBV19 and TRBJ2-7 provide the parts outside the CDR3, is DGGITQSPKYLFRKEGQNVTLSCEQNLNHDAMYWYRQDPGQGLRLIYYSQIVNDFQKGDIAEGYSVSREKKESFPLTVTSAQKNPTAFYLCASRAGGLYEQYFGPGTRLTVT.

This chain uses TRBV3-1 (or the pseudogene TRBV3-2) with TRBJ2-3, with 13 bases that match TRBD2. Germline-derived CDR1 and CDR2 are LGHDT and YNNKEL (reference sequence). This CDR3 is 17 amino acids long. The trim removed 1 base at V and 0 bases at J, leaving 1 base unmatched. Written as DNA, the CDR3 is TGTGCCAGCAGCCAAGGGGGACTAGCGGGGAGCACAGATACGCAGTATTTT. Translated, it gives CASSQGGLAGSTDTQYF.

This clone has only one observation. The rearrangement joins TRBV29-1 to TRBJ1-1; 7 bases agree with TRBD1. The CDR3 sequence is 15 residues long. Per germline, CDR1 SQVTM and CDR2 ANQGSEA. With V trimmed by 3 bases and J by 5 bases, 12 bases remained unmatched. CDR3 residues: CSVEVGQKVRTEAFF. The CDR3 bases are TGCAGCGTTGAGGTGGGACAGAAGGTGCGGACTGAAGCTTTCTTT.

The chain couples TRBV5-1 to TRBJ1-1, with D uncertain. V shed 5 bases and J shed 5 bases, with 7 bases lying between them. Looked up from germline, CDR1 is SGHRS and CDR2 is YFSETQ. The length of the CDR3 is 11 residues. The CDR3 region is CASRTATEAFF. The CDR3 nucleotides read TGCGCCAGCAGAACCGCGACTGAAGCTTTCTTT.

This chain uses TRBV6-1 with TRBJ1-4, with D possibly TRBD1 on 6 matching bases. Trimming took 2 bases from V and 5 from J, leaving 12 bases between them. CDR1 and CDR2 (germline): MNHNS, SASEGT. The CDR3 length is 15 residues. The CDR3 loop reads CASSEIRGWNEKLFF. The CDR3 DNA is TGTGCCAGCAGTGAAATCAGGGGCTGGAATGAAAAACTGTTTTTT.

CDR3 amino acids: CASSIDSLAGETQYF. The DNA of the CDR3 is TGTGCCAGTAGTATAGATTCCCTTGCCGGAGAGACCCAGTACTTC. The chain uses TRBV19 and TRBJ2-5; no firm D call. Germline V gene data show CDR1 as LNHDA and CDR2 as SQIVND (reference sequence). CDR3 length equals 15 residues. V was shortened by 0 bases and J by 4 bases, with 12 bases between the two germline ends.

The rearrangement links TRBV3-1 (or the pseudogene TRBV3-2) to TRBJ2-4; D is perhaps TRBD1 (7 bases). CDR3 length: 15 residues. Germline V gives CDR1 LGHDT, CDR2 YNNKEL (reference sequence). Trimming left V 2 bases short and J 2 bases short, with 10 bases between. CDR3 bases: TGTGCCAGCAGCCAACCAGGGGGGACCAAAAACATTCAGTACTTC. Its protein is CASSQPGGTKNIQYF.

This chain joins TRBV19 and TRBJ1-2, with D perhaps TRBD1 (6 bases). Germline-derived CDR1 and CDR2 are LNHDA and SQIVND (reference sequence). Trimming stripped 5 bases from V and 2 bases from J, with 21 bases between. This CDR3 region has 17 residues. CDR3 loop: CASSAGTSFPNNYGYTF. CDR3 sequence (DNA): TGTGCCAGTAGTGCCGGGACATCCTTCCCTAACAACTATGGCTACACCTTC. Together with reference TRBV19 and TRBJ1-2, the CDR3 gives the full variable domain: DGGITQSPKYLFRKEGQNVTLSCEQNLNHDAMYWYRQDPGQGLRLIYYSQIVNDFQKGDIAEGYSVSREKKESFPLTVTSAQKNPTAFYLCASSAGTSFPNNYGYTFGSGTRLTVV.

This chain links TRBV27 with TRBJ2-7; 10 bases are a match to TRBD1. V lost 4 bases and J lost 5; bases outside the gene matches: 11. Germline CDR1 reads MNHEY; CDR2 reads SMNVEV (reference sequence). This CDR3 region has 16 residues. The CDR3 coding sequence is TGTGCCAGCAGTTCTCCCTCCGGGACAGGGGCAAACGAGCAGTACTTC. Amino acids: CASSSPSGTGANEQYF.

This chain links TRBV5-1 with TRBJ2-1, with 13 bases matching TRBD2. The V segment lost 0 bases and the J segment 5 bases; nucleotides outside the gene matches: 2. Germline V gene lookup returns CDR1 SGHRS and CDR2 YFSETQ. CDR3 length equals 16 residues. The CDR3 here is CASSLETSGRNNEQFF. The CDR3 region has the DNA TGCGCCAGCAGCTTGGAGACTAGCGGGAGGAACAATGAGCAGTTCTTC.

Only a few counts were recorded for this clone. The rearrangement links TRBV28 to TRBJ1-4, with 10 bases lining up with TRBD1. The CDR3 spans 16 residues. In germline, CDR1 is MDHEN, CDR2 SYDVKM. Trimming cost V 5 bases and J 16 bases; bases outside gene matches: 19. CDR3 bases: TGTGCCAGCAGTGCTCGCCCGGGACAGGGGTCCCTGGCCCCGTTTTTT. Translating it yields CASSARPGQGSLAPFF. Variable domain in full (rest from reference TRBV28 and TRBJ1-4): DVKVTQSSRYLVKRTGEKVFLECVQDMDHENMFWYRQDPGLGLRLIYFSYDVKMKEKGDIPEGYSVSREKKERFSLILESASTNQTSMYLCASSARPGQGSLAPFFGSGTQLSVL.

This sequence joins TRBV30 and TRBJ2-5, with D perhaps matching TRBD2 (6 bases). Looked up from germline, CDR1 is GTSNPN and CDR2 is SVGIG (reference sequence). V was shortened by 0 bases and J by 5 bases, with 10 bases between the two germline ends. The CDR3 has 13 amino acids. CDR3 region: CAWSVRRDETQYF. The CDR3 DNA reads TGTGCCTGGAGTGTACGGCGGGACGAGACCCAGTACTTC.

The chain recombines TRBV9 with TRBJ2-7; 11 bases are a match to TRBD2. CDR3 length: 14 residues. V dropped 2 bases and J dropped 4; count of bases not matched to a gene: 2. Looked up from germline, CDR1 is SGDLS and CDR2 is YYNGEE. CDR3 sequence reads: CASSVTSGSYEQYF. The CDR3 DNA follows: TGTGCCAGCAGCGTTACTAGCGGGAGTTACGAGCAGTACTTC. The entire variable domain, with the rest obtained from reference TRBV9 and TRBJ2-7, is as follows: DSGVTQTPKHLITATGQRVTLRCSPRSGDLSVYWYQQSLDQGLQFLIQYYNGEERAKGNILERFSAQQFPDLHSELNLSSLELGDSALYFCASSVTSGSYEQYFGPGTRLTVT.

The chain uses TRBV28 and TRBJ2-1, with D perhaps matching TRBD1 (5 bases). V dropped 3 bases and J dropped 0 bases, with 9 bases sitting between them. Germline lookup yields CDR1 MDHEN and CDR2 SYDVKM. The CDR3 covers 15 residues. CDR3 region: CASSLGRYSYNEQFF. Written as DNA, the CDR3 is TGTGCCAGCAGTTTGGGGCGGTACTCCTACAATGAGCAGTTCTTC.